One and the same sample provided the 27 T cell receptor beta chains below, sequenced in a study of cytomegalovirus exposure and HLA in healthy donors. The PCR was carried out with 60 Vbeta primers and 13 Jbeta primers. The protocol was immunoSEQ multiplex PCR, while the TCRdb copy is restricted to in-frame clones and leaves out a portion. This sample has over 150,000 clones, with roughly 79% found just once. The sample comprised PBMCs. These receptors were obtained from a male donor in good health and CMV-seronegative.

This clone was observed a few times. The V and J genes are TRBV28 and TRBJ1-1, with D maybe TRBD1 (6 bases). CDR1 and CDR2 (germline): MDHEN, SYDVKM. The CDR3 has 15 residues. The V and J ends lost 2 bases and 0 bases respectively, with 10 bases between them. CDR3 region: CASSLESGVNTEAFF. CDR3 in DNA: TGTGCCAGCAGTTTAGAATCAGGGGTGAACACTGAAGCTTTCTTT.

The rearrangement uses TRBV7-9 and TRBJ1-2, with TRBD1 matching 7 bases. Trimming cost V 4 bases and J 0 bases; bases outside gene matches: 5. Per germline, CDR1 SEHNR and CDR2 FQNEAQ (reference sequence). There are 15 residues in the CDR3. CDR3 sequence reads: CASSSRQGSNYGYTF. The CDR3 DNA sequence: TGTGCCAGCAGCTCCCGACAGGGATCTAACTATGGCTACACCTTC.

The chain is built from TRBV5-8 and TRBJ1-5; 7 bases are a match to TRBD1. The CDR3 is 16 amino acids. The germline V gene has CDR1 SGHTS and CDR2 YDEGEE. V gave up 4 bases and J gave up 7 bases; unmatched junction bases: 14. CDR3 region: CASSPGTAGSSQPQHF. The CDR3 DNA reads TGTGCCAGCAGCCCCGGGACAGCTGGATCTTCGCAGCCCCAGCATTTT.

This clone was counted a single time. The CDR3 loop reads CASSPGLDSYNEQFF. CDR3 in DNA: TGTGCCAGCTCACCGGGACTAGACTCCTACAATGAGCAGTTCTTC. V usage is TRBV18 and J usage is TRBJ2-1; 8 positions agree with TRBD2. The CDR3 consists of 15 residues. The trim removed 3 bases at V and 0 bases at J, leaving 1 base unmatched. The V gene's germline CDR1 is KGHSH and CDR2 LQKENI.

V and J are TRBV29-1 and TRBJ2-4; 10 bases are shared with TRBD1. Per the germline V gene, CDR1 is SQVTM and CDR2 is ANQGSEA. This CDR3 is 15 amino acids long. V trimming: 4 bases; J trimming: 7 bases; junction bases outside the gene matches: 10. CDR3 residues: CSVAPGTGDFNIQYF. The CDR3 DNA sequence: TGCAGCGTTGCTCCCGGGACAGGGGATTTTAACATTCAGTACTTC.

The V and J genes are TRBV27 and TRBJ2-3; D might be TRBD2 (5 bases). V shed 6 bases and J shed 6 bases, with 16 bases lying between them. The CDR3 length is 14 residues. Germline V gene data show CDR1 as MNHEY and CDR2 as SMNVEV (reference sequence). The CDR3 DNA reads as TGTGCCAGCAGCCTAACTAACTCGGGGGATACGCAGTATTTT. Its protein is CASSLTNSGDTQYF.

This sequence joins TRBV6-6 and TRBJ1-1; D gene ambiguous. CDR1 and CDR2 from the germline V gene are MNHNY and SVGAGI (reference sequence). The CDR3 runs to 10 residues. Trimming shortened V by 9 bases and J by 8 bases, and 10 bases separated the two germline ends. For the CDR3, the DNA is TGTGCCAGTGGGCCTTTCGAAGCTTTCTTT. It yields the protein CASGPFEAFF.

This clone has only one observation. The chain employs TRBV7-3 and TRBJ2-3, with D perhaps TRBD2 (5 bases). There are 14 residues in the CDR3. The V and J ends lost 0 bases and 4 bases respectively, with 8 bases between them. CDR1 SGHTA and CDR2 FQGTGA come from the germline V gene. The CDR3 loop reads CASSLTEVSDTQYF. CDR3 DNA: TGTGCCAGCAGCTTAACGGAGGTCTCAGATACGCAGTATTTT.

The chain couples TRBV19 to TRBJ1-6; 7 bases agree with TRBD1. Germline V gives CDR1 LNHDA, CDR2 SQIVND (reference sequence). The CDR3 consists of 15 residues. After removal of 7 bases from V and 10 bases from J, the junction contained 13 bases not matched to a gene. The CDR3: CASTMTGRSPSPLHF. The CDR3, as DNA: TGTGCCAGTACCATGACAGGGCGGTCCCCGTCACCCCTCCACTTT.

The CDR3 nucleotides are TGTGCCAGCAGTCCGAACAGGGGGATGAACACTGAAGCTTTCTTT. Amino acids: CASSPNRGMNTEAFF. This rearrangement joins TRBV6-5 to TRBJ1-1; TRBD1 matches 8 bases. With 5 bases clipped from V and 0 bases from J, the junction kept 5 bases outside the gene matches. This CDR3 contains 15 residues. The germline V gene encodes CDR1 MNHEY and CDR2 SVGAGI.

This clone has more than one count but fewer than ten. The rearrangement uses TRBV20-1 and TRBJ1-1; no clear D gene. Germline loops: CDR1 DFQATT, CDR2 SNEGSKA (reference sequence). Between the trimmed V and J ends, which lost 0 bases and 10 bases, there was a span of 9 bases. The CDR3 runs 11 residues. The CDR3 spells CSARDSGGAFF. The CDR3 nucleotides are TGCAGTGCTAGAGATTCAGGTGGAGCTTTCTTT.

The rearrangement joins TRBV12-5 to TRBJ2-1, with D uncertain. Looked up from germline, CDR1 is LGHNT and CDR2 is FRNRAP. The CDR3 has 11 amino acids. V lost 2 bases, J lost 9 bases, and 5 bases lay in between. CDR3 sequence (DNA): TGTGCTAGTGGTTTGTTCGGTGAGCAGTTCTTC. It translates to CASGLFGEQFF.

This clone has just a few counts. This rearrangement joins TRBV11-3 to TRBJ2-1, with TRBD2 matching over 10 bases. The J segment lost 5 bases and the V segment lost 0 bases, leaving 10 bases of the junction unmatched. Germline-derived CDR1 and CDR2 are SGHNT and YENEEA. This CDR3 region has 18 residues. CDR3 sequence (DNA): TGTGCCAGCAGCTTAGATCAGGGGGGTAGCGGGAGGAACAATGAGCAGTTCTTC. It yields the protein CASSLDQGGSGRNNEQFF. Full variable domain (missing parts from reference TRBV11-3 and TRBJ2-1): EAGVVQSPRYKIIEKKQPVAFWCNPISGHNTLYWYLQNLGQGPELLIRYENEEAVDDSQLPKDRFSAERLKGVDSTLKIQPAELGDSAVYLCASSLDQGGSGRNNEQFFGPGTRLTVL.

This clone was recorded once. This chain uses TRBV2 with TRBJ1-5, with 8 bases lining up with TRBD1. Germline V gene lookup returns CDR1 SNHLY and CDR2 FYNNEI. Unmatched junction bases numbered 2, after V lost 6 bases and J lost 7 bases. This CDR3 is built from 12 residues. The CDR3 sequence: CASRQGGQPQHF. CDR3 DNA sequence: TGTGCCAGCAGACAGGGGGGGCAGCCCCAGCATTTT. Full variable domain (outside the CDR3, taken from reference TRBV2 and TRBJ1-5): EPEVTQTPSHQVTQMGQEVILRCVPISNHLYFYWYRQILGQKVEFLVSFYNNEISEKSEIFDDQFSVERPDGSNFTLKIRSTKLEDSAMYFCASRQGGQPQHFGDGTRLSIL.

The chain has TRBV19 and TRBJ2-3, with TRBD2 identical over 9 bases. V was pared by 9 bases and J by 4 bases, with 5 bases of the junction left unmatched. The CDR3 covers 13 residues. The germline gives CDR1 LNHDA, CDR2 SQIVND (reference sequence). CDR3 sequence: CASAGLAADTQYF. In DNA, the CDR3 is TGTGCCAGCGCGGGACTAGCAGCAGATACGCAGTATTTT.

V is TRBV14 and J is TRBJ2-1, with TRBD2 matching over 10 bases. The CDR3 runs to 13 residues. Germline V gives CDR1 SGHDN, CDR2 FVKESK. V trimming: 4 bases; J trimming: 15 bases; junction bases outside the gene matches: 9. CDR3 protein: CASSRSSGSPPFF. The CDR3 region has the DNA TGTGCCAGCAGCCGTTCTAGCGGGAGCCCCCCGTTCTTC.

The J gene is TRBJ2-3, the V gene TRBV6-1; tentative D call: TRBD1 (5 bases). Trimming left V 5 bases short and J 5 bases short, with 17 bases between. CDR3 length equals 15 residues. Germline loops: CDR1 MNHNS, CDR2 SASEGT. The CDR3 nucleotides read TGTGCCAGCAGTCTTAGAAGGGGTGTGGGAGATACGCAGTATTTT. Protein sequence: CASSLRRGVGDTQYF.

V is TRBV9 and J is TRBJ1-6; D gene ambiguous. The CDR3 has 15 amino acids. The germline gives CDR1 SGDLS, CDR2 YYNGEE. Trimming stripped 3 bases from V and 5 bases from J, with 12 bases between. This CDR3 reads CASSGSGSNNSPLHF. CDR3 nucleotide sequence: TGTGCCAGCAGCGGTTCGGGATCAAATAATTCACCCCTCCACTTT.

This chain uses TRBV7-2 with TRBJ2-2; D call uncertain. The CDR3 is made up of 14 amino acids. Per germline, CDR1 SGHTA and CDR2 FQGNSA. The germline V and J ends were trimmed by 3 bases and 2 bases, with 7 bases remaining between them. The CDR3 region has the DNA TGTGCCAGCAGCTTTTCAGAAAACACCGGGGAGCTGTTTTTT. Translated, it gives CASSFSENTGELFF.

This clone was seen more than once but under ten times. The chain combines TRBV6-5 with TRBJ1-1; no definite D call. This CDR3 region has 13 residues. Trimming removed 8 bases at V and 2 bases at J, with 12 bases between. CDR1 MNHEY and CDR2 SVGAGI come from the germline V gene. The CDR3 DNA reads TGTGCCAGCGGTAGAGGATACAACACTGAAGCTTTCTTT. This sequence encodes CASGRGYNTEAFF.

This clone has just one count. The V and J genes are TRBV18 and TRBJ2-1; TRBD2 aligns across 8 bases. The V gene end was trimmed by 4 bases and the J gene end by 10 bases; junction bases not matched to a gene: 9. This CDR3 comprises 14 residues. Germline V lookup: CDR1 KGHSH, CDR2 LQKENI. Here the CDR3 DNA reads TGTGCCAGCTCACACGGGAGGGAGCAAGGGGAGCAGTTCTTC. Its protein product is CASSHGREQGEQFF.

This clone was seen more than once but under ten times. The chain links TRBV6-6 to TRBJ2-5; 8 bases are shared with TRBD1. Germline CDR1 is MNHNY and CDR2 is SVGAGI (reference sequence). The CDR3 runs to 14 residues. V lost 5 bases, J lost 5 bases, and 7 bases stayed unmatched. In nucleotides, the CDR3 is TGTGCCAGCAGTGATTCAGGGGGCAGGGAGACCCAGTACTTC. Protein product: CASSDSGGRETQYF.

The V gene is TRBV5-4, the J gene TRBJ2-4; TRBD2 might be the D (5 bases). Germline V CDR1 and CDR2: SGHNT, YYREEE (reference sequence). V was clipped by 6 bases and J by 3 bases, with 13 bases between them. This CDR3 spans 14 amino acids. In DNA form, the CDR3 reads TGTGCCAGCACCGAAACAGCGGACAAAAACATTCAGTACTTC. Its translation is CASTETADKNIQYF.

This rearrangement joins TRBV7-9 to TRBJ2-4; 11 nucleotides match TRBD2. The J segment lost 0 bases and the V segment lost 4 bases, leaving 11 bases of the junction unmatched. The CDR3 is made up of 19 amino acids. Germline V gene data show CDR1 as SEHNR and CDR2 as FQNEAQ (reference sequence). The CDR3: CASSSLPGLAALAKNIQYF. The DNA of the CDR3 is TGTGCCAGCAGCTCCCTCCCGGGACTAGCGGCGTTAGCCAAAAACATTCAGTACTTC.

CDR3 sequence: CASSPTTGEIRSTIYF. CDR3 DNA: TGTGCCAGCAGTCCAACGACAGGGGAGATTAGAAGCACCATATATTTT. The rearrangement joins TRBV27 to TRBJ1-3; 8 bases agree with TRBD1. The CDR3 spans 16 residues. Germline V gene sequence: CDR1 MNHEY, CDR2 SMNVEV (reference sequence). Germline trimming cut 5 bases from V and 9 bases from J; bases unmatched to any gene: 15.

The rearrangement uses TRBV6-1 and TRBJ2-5, with 13 nucleotides matching TRBD2. This CDR3 comprises 17 residues. Germline V gene sequence: CDR1 MNHNS, CDR2 SASEGT. The J segment lost 5 bases and the V segment lost 2 bases, leaving 8 bases of the junction unmatched. The DNA for the CDR3 is TGTGCCAGCAGTGAATTGAGACTAGCGGGGGGAATGGAGACCCAGTACTTC. Its protein product is CASSELRLAGGMETQYF.

The rearrangement joins TRBV5-4 to TRBJ1-1, with D tentatively TRBD1 (6 bases). This CDR3 comprises 13 residues. Trimming took off 4 bases at V and 1 base at J, with 8 bases between the two ends. Germline V gene lookup returns CDR1 SGHNT and CDR2 YYREEE (reference sequence). Written as DNA, the CDR3 is TGTGCCAGCAGCGGGACACCGAACACTGAAGCTTTCTTT. Translated, it gives CASSGTPNTEAFF.